The source of this TCR beta chain is a study of Graves' ophthalmopathy and Graves' hyperthyroidism (dated by TCRdb to 2017 to 2018). The study in broad terms: Peripheral blood was collected before any treatment was given, at the time of initial diagnosis. TCR beta repertoire signatures were used to distinguish Graves' ophthalmopathy from Graves' hyperthyroidism and to predict progression to ophthalmopathy. In total, 135 blood samples were TCR-sequenced: 43 ophthalmopathy, 80 or so hyperthyroidism and 17 hyperthyroidism-to-ophthalmopathy patients. To explore V-J signatures distinguishing ophthalmopathy from hyperthyroidism, a discovery set of roughly 98 patients (roughly 45 ophthalmopathy, 55 to 60 stable hyperthyroidism) was enrolled. The independent validation cohort included 18 to 20 hyperthyroidism patients plus 17 patients who later progressed from hyperthyroidism to ophthalmopathy. In more than five hyperthyroidism patients, T-cell repertoires of thyroid tissue and blood were compared. Following sample collection, hyperthyroidism patients were given methimazole at a starting dose of 30 mg daily, and ophthalmopathy patients were given high-dose intravenous methylprednisolone.

The CDR3 covers 16 residues, taking in both the cysteine and the phenylalanine. CDR3 DNA is the only sequence kept; it has 48 bases, read in frame from the first base. The germline V gene sets CDR1 to SGHRS and CDR2 to YFSETQ. V sheds 1 base and J sheds 1 base, leaving 14 bases between their ends. At least ten counts were recorded for this clonotype. This receptor's antigen is unknown. Base qualities were left out, and no much larger clone turns up one base away. TCR beta CDR3 regions were amplified from RNA transcripts for repertoire sequencing. HTBI primers and the Qiagen OneStep RT-PCR kit were used in a first-round RT-PCR, which was followed by a second-round multiplex PCR, size selection and purification. Sequencing of the libraries was carried out on an Illumina HiSeq2000 in paired-end mode with 100 bp reads. In the paper's pipeline: Reads were processed with SOAPnuke, discarding reads with adapters, uncalled bases, mean Phred below 15, or no exact constant-primer or identifier match. COPE v1.2.5 was used to merge the high-quality paired reads. Each unique nucleotide sequence was defined as a clonotype, and clonotypes were aligned to IMGT TRB V, D and J references with MiTCR v1.1. The analysis was limited to V-J combinations with a frequency above 0.0001, which together covered around 99% of the repertoires. For each V-J combination, a TCR clonal expansion and chaos score was defined as F50 clonal expansion divided by the chaos observed in the TCRdist matrix. Welch's t-statistics and random forest were used to reduce the features to about twelve V-J combinations, which were then used as input to a naive Bayes classifier. The similarity between thyroid and blood repertoires was quantified using the Morisita-Horn index. The public reads were run again by TCRdb, first through fastp at Q25 and then through MiXCR, and only productive beta chains were kept. Each record represents a unique CDR3 protein, reported with the most common genes and DNA among its rows. V and J calls and clone size were set by TCRdb, not the authors. The sample table holds tens of thousands of distinct CDR3 sequences, of which approximately 55% were seen once. The top ten hold approximately 24% of the sample.

A patient counted as having stable hyperthyroidism if there was no progression to ophthalmopathy within 18 months of follow-up. Hyperthyroidism patients were newly diagnosed, with disease duration under 2 months, and aged 18 to 65 years. Patients with other autoimmune diseases, uncontrolled infections, pregnancy or lactation were excluded from the study. Clinical symptoms, serum thyroxine, TRAb, thyroid ultrasound and orbital computed tomography were used for diagnosis. Using Ficoll-Paque density gradient centrifugation, PBMCs were isolated from 9.5 to 10 ml of fresh peripheral blood. Trizol reagent was used to extract the total RNA, and its quality was then checked on an Agilent 2100 Bioanalyzer. Broader findings and caveats from the paper: In validation, the model predicted ophthalmopathy progression with 55% to 71% sensitivity and about 77% specificity; some 13 predicted patients were CT-confirmed with GO in a median of approximately six months. Sample size was not predetermined statistically, and investigators were not blinded to group allocation. Most of the expanded thyroid clonotypes with a frequency above 0.001 were also detected in blood, and it was suggested that the thyroid immune response may be reflected by blood repertoires. In cross-validation, the 13-signature model distinguished ophthalmopathy from stable hyperthyroidism with approximately 90% sensitivity and about 81% specificity, and in the test set the corresponding values were approximately 80% and 68%.

The V and J segments used are TRBV5-1 and TRBJ2-5; 7 matching bases give a weak D call of TRBD1. The origin of this receptor is an adult woman with stable Graves' hyperthyroidism. Sequenced sample: peripheral blood. The CDR3: CASSLSGDRLQETQYF. The nucleotide sequence is TGCGCCAGCAGCTTGTCGGGGGACAGACTCCAAGAGACCCAGTACTTC. When the CDR3 is completed using the reference TRBV5-1 and TRBJ2-5 genes on either side, the full variable domain is KAGVTQTPRYLIKTRGQQVTLSCSPISGHRSVSWYQQTPGQGLQFLFEYFSETQRNKGNFPGRFSGRQFSNSRSEMNVSTLELGDSALYLCASSLSGDRLQETQYFGPGTRLLVL.